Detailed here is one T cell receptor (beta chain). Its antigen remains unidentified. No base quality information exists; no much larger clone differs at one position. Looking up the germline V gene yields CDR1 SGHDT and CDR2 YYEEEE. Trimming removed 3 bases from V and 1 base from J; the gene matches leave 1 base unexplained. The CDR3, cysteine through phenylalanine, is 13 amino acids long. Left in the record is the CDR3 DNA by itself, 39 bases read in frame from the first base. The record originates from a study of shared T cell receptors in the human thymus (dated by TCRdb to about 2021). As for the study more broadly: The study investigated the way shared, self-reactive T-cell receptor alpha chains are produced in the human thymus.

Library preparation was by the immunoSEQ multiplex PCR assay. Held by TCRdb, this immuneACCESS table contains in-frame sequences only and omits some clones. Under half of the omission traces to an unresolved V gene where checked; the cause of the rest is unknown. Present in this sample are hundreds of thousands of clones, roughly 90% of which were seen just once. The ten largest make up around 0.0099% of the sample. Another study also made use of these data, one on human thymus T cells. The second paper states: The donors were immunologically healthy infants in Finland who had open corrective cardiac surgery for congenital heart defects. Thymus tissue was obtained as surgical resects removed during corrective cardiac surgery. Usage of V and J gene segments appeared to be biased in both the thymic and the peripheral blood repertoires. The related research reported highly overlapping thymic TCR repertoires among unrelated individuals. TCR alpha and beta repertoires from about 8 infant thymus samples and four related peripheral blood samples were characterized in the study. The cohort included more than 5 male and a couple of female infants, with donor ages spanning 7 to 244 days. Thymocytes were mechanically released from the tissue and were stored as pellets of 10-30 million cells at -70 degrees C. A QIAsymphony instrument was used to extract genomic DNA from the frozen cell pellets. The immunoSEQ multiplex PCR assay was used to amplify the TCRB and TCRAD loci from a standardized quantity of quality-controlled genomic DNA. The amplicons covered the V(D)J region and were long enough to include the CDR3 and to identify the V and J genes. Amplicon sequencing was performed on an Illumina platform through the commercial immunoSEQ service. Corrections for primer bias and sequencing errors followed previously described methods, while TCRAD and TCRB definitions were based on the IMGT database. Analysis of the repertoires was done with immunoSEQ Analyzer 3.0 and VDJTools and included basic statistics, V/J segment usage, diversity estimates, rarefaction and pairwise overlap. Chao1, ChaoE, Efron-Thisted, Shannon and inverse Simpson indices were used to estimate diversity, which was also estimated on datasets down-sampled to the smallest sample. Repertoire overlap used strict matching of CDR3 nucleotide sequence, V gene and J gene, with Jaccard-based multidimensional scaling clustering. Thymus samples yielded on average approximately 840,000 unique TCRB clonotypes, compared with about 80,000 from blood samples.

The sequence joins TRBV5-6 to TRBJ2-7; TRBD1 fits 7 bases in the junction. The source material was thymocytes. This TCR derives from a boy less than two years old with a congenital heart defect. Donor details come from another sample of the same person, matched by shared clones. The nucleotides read TGTGCCAGCAGCTCGACAGGGTCCTACGAGCAGTACTTC. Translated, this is CASSSTGSYEQYF. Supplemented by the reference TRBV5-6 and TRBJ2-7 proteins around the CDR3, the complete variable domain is DAGVTQSPTHLIKTRGQQVTLRCSPKSGHDTVSWYQQALGQGPQFIFQYYEEEERQRGNFPDRFSGHQFPNYSSELNVNALLLGDSALYLCASSSTGSYEQYFGPGTRLTVT.